The TCR beta chain described here comes from a study of cytomegalovirus exposure and HLA in healthy donors. Findings and caveats of the study: A later analysis revealed that TCR association rates differed between HLA loci, peaking at DRB1 and bottoming out at HLA-C. CMV serostatus stood as the only immune exposure information on hand. The authors listed some 160 TCR beta chains as cytomegalovirus-associated.

These donors counted as nominally healthy when sampled, but unrecorded immune exposures were likely. 60 Vbeta and 13 Jbeta primers were used in PCR. Generated by immunoSEQ multiplex PCR, the TCRdb table keeps only in-frame clones and is missing some. The sample lists some 200,000 clones, around 80% seen once, with under 2.5% in the top ten. On this clone: Its antigen is as yet unknown.

CDR3 length: 14 residues. Germline values: CDR1 GTSNPN, CDR2 SVGIG (reference sequence). V was clipped by 1 base and J by 5 bases; unmatched bases: 3. J is TRBJ1-4 and V is TRBV30; 8 positions match TRBD1. Source material: PBMCs. The sequence derives from a young woman in good health and CMV-seropositive. The CDR3, as DNA: TGTGCCTGGAGTGCTACAGGGGGGAATGAAAAACTGTTTTTT. Protein sequence: CAWSATGGNEKLFF.